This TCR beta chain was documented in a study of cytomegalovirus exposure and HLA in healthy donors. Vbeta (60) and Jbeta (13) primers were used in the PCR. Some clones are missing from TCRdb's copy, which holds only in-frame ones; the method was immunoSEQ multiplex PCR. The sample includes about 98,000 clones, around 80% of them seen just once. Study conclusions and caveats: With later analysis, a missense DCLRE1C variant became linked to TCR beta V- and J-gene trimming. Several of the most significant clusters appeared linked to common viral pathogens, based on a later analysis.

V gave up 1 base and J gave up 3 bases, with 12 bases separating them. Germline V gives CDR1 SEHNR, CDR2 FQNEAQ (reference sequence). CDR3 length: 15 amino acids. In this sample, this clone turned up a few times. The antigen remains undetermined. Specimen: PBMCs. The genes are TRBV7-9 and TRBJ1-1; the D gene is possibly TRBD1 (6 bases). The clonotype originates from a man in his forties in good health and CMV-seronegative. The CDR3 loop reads CASSLVGQIDTEAFF. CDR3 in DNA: TGTGCCAGCAGCTTAGTGGGACAAATTGACACTGAAGCTTTCTTT.